The 17 T cell receptor beta chains given below trace back to one sample, sequenced in a study of T-cell memory formation after mild COVID-19. TCRdb redid the calling of the 5' RACE reads with MiXCR, one entry per CDR3 protein. The sample includes roughly 52,000 distinct CDR3 sequences, around a tenth of them seen just once. Input material: PBMCs or a T cell subset sorted from them (not recorded which). These receptors came from a man aged 18 to 35 who had mild COVID-19 (a few samples of this study predate the infection). Cell type and time point are not known.

This clonotype has just a few counts. The CDR3 here is CASSLGPLLDTQYF. CDR3 DNA sequence: TGCGCCAGCAGCTTGGGGCCCCTCCTAGATACGCAGTATTTT. J is TRBJ2-3 and V is TRBV5-1, with D hard to call. Germline lookup yields CDR1 SGHRS and CDR2 YFSETQ. Trimming took off 0 bases at V and 5 bases at J, with 10 bases between the two ends. This CDR3 has 14 residues. Drawing the rest from reference TRBV5-1 and TRBJ2-3, the complete variable domain is KAGVTQTPRYLIKTRGQQVTLSCSPISGHRSVSWYQQTPGQGLQFLFEYFSETQRNKGNFPGRFSGRQFSNSRSEMNVSTLELGDSALYLCASSLGPLLDTQYFGPGTRLTVL.

The genes are TRBV7-8 and TRBJ2-6; the D is unclear. V was pared by 6 bases and J by 13 bases, with 10 bases between. Germline V lookup: CDR1 SGHVS, CDR2 FQNEAQ. The CDR3 has 11 amino acids. The CDR3, as DNA: TGTGCCAGCAGTCAAGGTGGGGTCCTGACTTTC. Translating gives CASSQGGVLTF.

This clonotype was found a few times. The chain couples TRBV28 to TRBJ1-1, with 7 bases matching TRBD1. CDR3 length: 14 residues. Germline trimming cut 8 bases from V and 0 bases from J; bases unmatched to any gene: 6. In germline, CDR1 is MDHEN, CDR2 SYDVKM. For the CDR3, the DNA is TGTGCCAGCCAGACAGGGACCTTGAACACTGAAGCTTTCTTT. This encodes CASQTGTLNTEAFF.

The chain couples TRBV5-6 to TRBJ1-5; TRBD1 matches at 7 bases. The germline V gene encodes CDR1 SGHDT and CDR2 YYEEEE. Unmatched junction bases numbered 13, after V lost 1 base and J lost 9 bases. The CDR3 is 16 residues long. CDR3 nucleotide sequence: TGTGCCAGCAGCTTGTATGTAGGCAGGGGGGAACGGCCCCAGCATTTT. It translates to CASSLYVGRGERPQHF. Full variable domain (outside the CDR3, taken from reference TRBV5-6 and TRBJ1-5): DAGVTQSPTHLIKTRGQQVTLRCSPKSGHDTVSWYQQALGQGPQFIFQYYEEEERQRGNFPDRFSGHQFPNYSSELNVNALLLGDSALYLCASSLYVGRGERPQHFGDGTRLSIL.

This clonotype was detected a few times. Relative to the germline gene, one junction end is altered; a read error may explain this. This chain links TRBV18 with TRBJ2-5; D is perhaps TRBD1 (6 bases). Germline V gene sequence: CDR1 KGHSH, CDR2 LQKENI. CDR3 length: 14 residues. The CDR3 nucleotides are TGTGCCAGCTCATCCACAGACAGGTCTGGAGTATCTAGCTTC. Translation: CASSSTDRSGVSSF.

The rearrangement joins TRBV4-3 to TRBJ1-2, with 7 bases matching TRBD1. The length of the CDR3 is 15 residues. Losses at the gene ends were 0 bases for V and 4 bases for J; bases not matched to a gene: 5. Germline assignment: CDR1 LGHNA and CDR2 YSLEER. CDR3 bases: TGCGCCAGCAGCCAAGATAAGGGGGCAGGCTATGGCTACACCTTC. Translated: CASSQDKGAGYGYTF.

This clonotype was observed many times. V is TRBV5-1 and J is TRBJ2-3; a weak D match, TRBD2 (7 bases). This CDR3 contains 17 residues. Trimming shortened V by 4 bases and J by 0 bases, and 18 bases separated the two germline ends. The germline CDR1 and CDR2 sequences are SGHRS and YFSETQ. The CDR3 DNA sequence: TGCGCCAGCAGCCCAGGGACGGCGGGGGCTAGCACAGATACGCAGTATTTT. This encodes CASSPGTAGASTDTQYF.

The rearrangement links TRBV6-5 to TRBJ2-4; weak D call: TRBD1 (6 bases). CDR3 size: 14 residues. V gave up 10 bases and J gave up 2 bases, with 15 bases separating them. Germline V gene sequence: CDR1 MNHEY, CDR2 SVGAGI. Here the CDR3 DNA reads TGTGCCACTCTAGGGGGTGTTTCCAAAAACATTCAGTACTTC. Translating gives CATLGGVSKNIQYF.

The table lists this clonotype with a few counts. This chain links TRBV5-1 with TRBJ1-5, with D unresolved. Germline CDR1 SGHRS, CDR2 YFSETQ. There are 15 residues in the CDR3. The V gene lost 4 bases and the J gene lost 5 bases, with 16 bases spanning the gap. The CDR3 spells CASSVDPRVDQPQHF. Written as DNA, the CDR3 is TGCGCCAGCAGCGTAGACCCCCGCGTCGATCAGCCCCAGCATTTT.

The chain has TRBV24-1 and TRBJ1-2; D perhaps matches TRBD1 (6 bases). The CDR3 has 12 residues. The germline gives CDR1 KGHDR, CDR2 SFDVKD. Between the trimmed V and J ends, which lost 9 bases and 4 bases, there was a span of 11 bases. The CDR3: CATAEDSYGYTF. In DNA form, the CDR3 reads TGTGCCACCGCAGAGGACAGCTATGGCTACACCTTC.

This clonotype was seen repeatedly, ten times or more. J is TRBJ1-4 and V is TRBV15; D is unclear. The CDR3 covers 15 residues. CDR1 LNHNV and CDR2 YYDKDF come from the germline V gene (reference sequence). V lost 0 bases to trimming and J lost 6 bases, with 11 bases between them. CDR3 sequence (DNA): TGTGCCACCAGCAGAGATAAGGGCTGGGATGAAAAACTGTTTTTT. Protein: CATSRDKGWDEKLFF.

Within the sample, this clonotype is medium-sized. One junction end disagrees with the germline gene, perhaps due to a read error. The chain uses TRBV7-2 and TRBJ2-5; the D gene is possibly TRBD2 (5 bases). Germline V gives CDR1 SGHTA, CDR2 FQGNSA. The CDR3 runs 13 residues. Here the CDR3 DNA reads TGCGCCAGCAGCCGCGGGCAGCAAGAGACCCAGTACTTC. It is translated as CASSRGQQETQYF.

This clonotype turned up a few times. The V gene is TRBV20-1, the J gene TRBJ2-1; D call uncertain. The germline V gene encodes CDR1 DFQATT and CDR2 SNEGSKA (reference sequence). The V end lost 0 bases, the J end lost 13 bases, and 16 bases lay between the germline ends. The CDR3 spans 13 residues. In DNA, the CDR3 is TGCAGTGCTAGAGATCAGTTGCCCGGGTCACAGTTCTTC. This translates into CSARDQLPGSQFF.

This clonotype has only a few counts. J is TRBJ1-1 and V is TRBV27; D possibly corresponds to TRBD1 (6 bases). V was cut by 6 bases and J by 0 bases, with 11 bases left in between. The CDR3 is 14 amino acids. CDR1 is MNHEY and CDR2 is SMNVEV in the germline V gene (reference sequence). CDR3 residues: CASSQRGVNTEAFF. In nucleotides, the CDR3 is TGTGCCAGCAGCCAAAGGGGGGTGAACACTGAAGCTTTCTTT.

This clonotype has at least ten counts. The rearrangement links TRBV7-2 to TRBJ2-3; 10 positions match TRBD1. The CDR3 is 15 residues long. The germline gives CDR1 SGHTA, CDR2 FQGNSA. Trimming removed 5 bases from V and 4 bases from J; junction bases left unmatched: 6. The CDR3 reads CASSPTGTGADTQYF. As DNA, the CDR3 is TGTGCCAGCAGCCCAACCGGGACAGGGGCAGATACGCAGTATTTT.

V gene TRBV6-5 combines with J gene TRBJ2-3; unclear D gene. The CDR3 contains 14 residues. Germline CDR1 MNHEY, CDR2 SVGAGI. Trimming cost V 4 bases and J 4 bases, with 12 bases left between them. Here the CDR3 DNA reads TGTGCCAGCAGTTCCCCGCCGGTGGCAGATACGCAGTATTTT. Protein sequence: CASSSPPVADTQYF.

This chain joins TRBV7-2 and TRBJ1-1; 8 bases map to TRBD1. CDR1 and CDR2 (germline): SGHTA, FQGNSA. V lost 9 bases, J lost 1 base, and 4 bases stayed unmatched. The CDR3 extends over 13 amino acids. The DNA of the CDR3 is TGTGCCAGTGATCAGGGGGCGAACACTGAAGCTTTCTTT. Its translation: CASDQGANTEAFF.